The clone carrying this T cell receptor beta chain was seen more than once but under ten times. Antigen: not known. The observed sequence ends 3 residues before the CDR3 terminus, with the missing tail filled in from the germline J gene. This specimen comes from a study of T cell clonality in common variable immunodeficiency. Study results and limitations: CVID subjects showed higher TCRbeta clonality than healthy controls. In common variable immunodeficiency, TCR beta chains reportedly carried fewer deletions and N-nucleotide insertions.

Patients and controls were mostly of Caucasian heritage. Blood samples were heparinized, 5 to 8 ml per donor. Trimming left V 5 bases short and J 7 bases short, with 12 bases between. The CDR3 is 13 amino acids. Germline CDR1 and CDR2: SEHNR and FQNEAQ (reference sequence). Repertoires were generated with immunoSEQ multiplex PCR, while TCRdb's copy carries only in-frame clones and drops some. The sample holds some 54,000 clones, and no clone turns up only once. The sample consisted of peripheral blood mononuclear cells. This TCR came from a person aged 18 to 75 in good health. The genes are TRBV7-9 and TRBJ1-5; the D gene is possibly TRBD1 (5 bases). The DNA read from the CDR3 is TGTGCCAGCAGCCTGAATGGGGGGCAGCCC. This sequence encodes CASSLNGGQP. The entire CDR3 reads CASSLNGGQPQHF.